One T cell receptor (beta chain) is described in this entry. Its antigen is not identified. PCR used 60 Vbeta primers and 13 Jbeta primers. Original data processing: The authors later counted roughly 77 million unique TCR beta chains, 9.5 million to 13 million of them shared. This table comes from immunoSEQ multiplex PCR, and its TCRdb copy is limited to in-frame clones, with some not included. The V and J calls and clone size are taken from that table; D and trimming were inferred from the DNA. The top ten hold about 1.1% of the sample, which has about 73,000 clones, less than 85% seen once. The CDR3 has 16 amino acids. This sample stems from a study of cytomegalovirus exposure and HLA in healthy donors. Study-level information: Membership in the Caucasian-associated ancestry cluster was found for 81% of 300 to 500 genotyped donors.

Study-wide results and caveats: In a later analysis, V- and J-gene trimming of beta chains associated with a DCLRE1C missense variant, replicated independently. Apart from CMV serostatus, no immune exposure information was available.

The sample taken for sequencing was PBMCs. The TCR was taken from a male donor in good health and CMV-seronegative. The chain links TRBV21-1 to TRBJ1-2; the table gives TRBD1 as D, unverified against the DNA. TRBV21-1 is classified as a pseudogene. The CDR3 spells CASSIICQGYNYGYTF. In DNA, the CDR3 is TGTGCCAGCAGCATTATTTGTCAGGGGTATAACTATGGCTACACCTTC.